The 15 T cell receptor beta chains below all came from one sample that was sequenced in a study of shared clonotypes between healthy human individuals. Generated by immunoSEQ multiplex PCR, the TCRdb table keeps only in-frame clones and is missing some. The table records about 1.5 million clones, nearly 99% of them present only once. The material sequenced was naive CD4+ T cells sorted from blood. Regarding subset: CD45RA+ positively selected. These TCRs come from a man aged 25 to 45 in good health.

The V call is TRBV11-3, the J call TRBJ2-3; D is undetermined. Germline CDR1 and CDR2: SGHNT and YENEEA. V shed 5 bases and J shed 2 bases, with 14 bases lying between them. There are 15 residues in the CDR3. In DNA form, the CDR3 reads TGTGCCAGCAGCCCGACTTCCCTCTCCACAGATACGCAGTATTTT. Its protein is CASSPTSLSTDTQYF.

V gene TRBV11-3 combines with J gene TRBJ2-7, with 16 bases aligning to TRBD2. The CDR3 consists of 15 residues. Germline CDR1 is SGHNT and CDR2 is YENEEA. The J segment lost 4 bases and the V segment lost 6 bases, leaving 3 bases of the junction unmatched. The CDR3 loop reads CASRGLAGGPYEQYF. In DNA, the CDR3 is TGTGCCAGCAGGGGACTAGCGGGAGGGCCGTACGAGCAGTACTTC.

The rearrangement links TRBV28 to TRBJ1-5; weak D call: TRBD1 (6 bases). V dropped 8 bases and J dropped 4 bases, with 21 bases sitting between them. CDR1 is MDHEN and CDR2 is SYDVKM in the germline V gene. This CDR3 spans 16 amino acids. This CDR3 is CASGGPTGVVNQPQHF. In nucleotides, the CDR3 is TGTGCCAGCGGGGGACCGACAGGCGTCGTGAATCAGCCCCAGCATTTT.

The chain is built from TRBV18 and TRBJ2-7; D remains unclear. CDR1 KGHSH and CDR2 LQKENI come from the germline V gene. CDR3 length: 13 amino acids. V gave up 3 bases and J gave up 6 bases, with 12 bases separating them. CDR3 loop: CASSPMESGEQYF. The CDR3 DNA is TGTGCCAGCTCACCGATGGAGTCTGGCGAGCAGTACTTC.

The V and J genes are TRBV5-6 and TRBJ2-7, with D perhaps TRBD1 (6 bases). The germline V gene has CDR1 SGHDT and CDR2 YYEEEE. V dropped 2 bases and J dropped 4 bases, with 13 bases sitting between them. There are 14 residues in the CDR3. The CDR3 sequence is CASSFWGRPYEQYF. The DNA of the CDR3 is TGTGCCAGCAGCTTTTGGGGGCGCCCGTACGAGCAGTACTTC.

The rearrangement uses TRBV4-1 and TRBJ2-3; D possibly uses TRBD1 or TRBD2 (5 bases each). Germline assignment: CDR1 MGHRA and CDR2 YSYEKL. The CDR3 has 16 residues. The germline V and J ends were trimmed by 0 bases and 2 bases, with 12 bases remaining between them. The CDR3 spells CASSQDGGSLTDTQYF. CDR3 bases: TGCGCCAGCAGCCAAGATGGGGGTAGCCTCACAGATACGCAGTATTTT.

In DNA form, the CDR3 reads TGTGCCAGCAGCCTGAGTAGGGGGGGCACTGAAGCTTTCTTT. Translated, it gives CASSLSRGGTEAFF. The chain couples TRBV6-5 to TRBJ1-1; D may be TRBD1 (6 bases). CDR3 length: 14 residues. Deletions cut 6 bases from V and 4 bases from J, with 15 bases between. CDR1 and CDR2 (germline): MNHEY, SVGAGI.

The CDR3, as DNA: TGTGCCAGCAGCCGCACGCGGGAGTACCGCCACACAGATACGCAGTATTTT. As protein: CASSRTREYRHTDTQYF. This chain joins TRBV7-3 and TRBJ2-3; TRBD2 matches 7 bases. The CDR3 is 17 amino acids. Germline lookup yields CDR1 SGHTA and CDR2 FQGTGA. V gave up 5 bases and J gave up 2 bases; unmatched junction bases: 13.

As concerns this clone: Germline and junction disagree at one end, which may indicate a read error. The rearrangement uses TRBV2 and TRBJ2-1, with D perhaps being TRBD1 or TRBD2 (5 bases each). The CDR3 sequence is 12 residues long. Germline V gene sequence: CDR1 SNHLY, CDR2 FYNNEI. CDR3 bases: TGTGCCAGCAGCGAAGGGGAGTTAGAGCAGTTCTTC. Its translation: CASSEGELEQFF.

This chain uses TRBV27 with TRBJ1-2, with 8 bases that match TRBD1. The CDR3 runs 18 residues. Germline values: CDR1 MNHEY, CDR2 SMNVEV (reference sequence). V gave up 3 bases and J gave up 3 bases; unmatched junction bases: 15. CDR3 bases: TGTGCCAGCAGTTTTTATGACAGGGGCCCCTCTCGATACTATGGCTACACCTTC. Translation: CASSFYDRGPSRYYGYTF.

This rearrangement joins TRBV28 to TRBJ2-5; 7 positions agree with TRBD1. The junction had 11 bases not matched to a gene; V was cut back by 5 bases and J by 2 bases. CDR3 size: 16 residues. Germline CDR1 reads MDHEN; CDR2 reads SYDVKM. CDR3 sequence reads: CASSPQQGRGQETQYF. The CDR3 DNA sequence: TGTGCCAGCAGTCCGCAACAGGGGAGAGGTCAAGAGACCCAGTACTTC.

The chain couples TRBV19 to TRBJ1-3, with no clear D. The CDR3 has 15 residues. The V gene lost 3 bases and the J gene lost 2 bases, with 11 bases spanning the gap. Germline CDR1 is LNHDA and CDR2 is SQIVND (reference sequence). CDR3 residues: CASSISHRAGNTIYF. CDR3 nucleotides: TGTGCCAGTAGTATCTCCCACCGGGCTGGAAACACCATATATTTT.

The J gene is TRBJ2-3, the V gene TRBV29-1; D remains ambiguous. The CDR3 has 14 residues. Germline loops: CDR1 SQVTM, CDR2 ANQGSEA. Trimming stripped 2 bases from V and 0 bases from J, with 9 bases between. The CDR3 loop is CSVERSPSTDTQYF. The CDR3 coding sequence is TGCAGCGTTGAACGCAGCCCTAGCACAGATACGCAGTATTTT.

This rearrangement joins TRBV6-5 to TRBJ2-7; D not resolved. Germline V gene lookup returns CDR1 MNHEY and CDR2 SVGAGI. With 5 bases removed from V and 4 bases from J, the gap between germline ends came to 15 bases. The CDR3 extends over 14 amino acids. The CDR3 nucleotides are TGTGCCAGCAGTCCCTCACGGATCTCGTACGAGCAGTACTTC. Translation gives CASSPSRISYEQYF.

The CDR3 region has the DNA TGTGCTAGTGCCCGCACAGGGCAAGGTGAGCAGTTCTTC. Translation gives CASARTGQGEQFF. J is TRBJ2-1 and V is TRBV12-5; D may be TRBD1 (6 bases). CDR1 is LGHNT and CDR2 is FRNRAP in the germline V gene. V was trimmed by 7 bases and J by 9 bases, leaving 16 bases between them. There are 13 residues in the CDR3.